This is a list of T cell receptor beta chains from one sample in a study of cytomegalovirus exposure and HLA in healthy donors. Clones were sequenced by immunoSEQ multiplex PCR, and TCRdb holds only the in-frame ones, with some missing. The sample includes approximately 100,000 clones, 60% to 80% of them seen just once. Sequenced: PBMCs. These receptors were collected from a man aged 55 to 70 in good health and CMV-seropositive. The CDR3 runs from the conserved cysteine through the conserved F or W. The order of the fields is CDR3 length, clone size, V gene, CDR3 protein. Size is omitted from some rows. Given values are once, few, many or a class for expanded clones.

len: 14; abundance: few; v_gene: TRBV6-6; CDR3aa: CASSLGQGEEKLFF
len: 14; abundance: .; v_gene: TRBV7-2; CDR3aa: CATLAGALTDTQYF
len: 14; abundance: once; v_gene: TRBV5-1; CDR3aa: CASSLELAGDEQYF
len: 15; abundance: .; v_gene: TRBV14; CDR3aa: CASSLTASGANVLTF
len: 15; abundance: .; v_gene: TRBV5-1; CDR3aa: CASSVTGETYNEQFF
len: 14; abundance: .; v_gene: TRBV7-3; CDR3aa: CSSSSLGGNNEQFF
len: 16; abundance: .; v_gene: TRBV9; CDR3aa: CASSVAVGSGGDTQYF
len: 13; abundance: .; v_gene: TRBV7-2; CDR3aa: CASSLDRGSGYTF
len: 14; abundance: .; v_gene: TRBV11-2; CDR3aa: CASSQGALRDTQYF
len: 16; abundance: .; v_gene: TRBV5-1; CDR3aa: CASSLGGTGGNQPQHF
len: 12; abundance: .; v_gene: TRBV10-3; CDR3aa: CAIRQGAEEQYF
len: 13; abundance: .; v_gene: TRBV6-1; CDR3aa: CATLIPIPGGYTF
len: 16; abundance: .; v_gene: TRBV11-2; CDR3aa: CASSFPDAGEAYTIYF
len: 15; abundance: .; v_gene: TRBV6-5; CDR3aa: CASSLRDTSGNTIYF
len: 13; abundance: few; v_gene: TRBV5-6; CDR3aa: CASSLVQGYEQYF
len: 15; abundance: .; v_gene: TRBV2; CDR3aa: CASSEQGGVNSPLHF
len: 17; abundance: .; v_gene: TRBV9; CDR3aa: CASSGEGRTGAGYEAFF
len: 15; abundance: .; v_gene: TRBV30; CDR3aa: CAWRGYRGSNTEAFF
len: 13; abundance: .; v_gene: TRBV2; CDR3aa: CASKTGGGSPLHF
len: 15; abundance: .; v_gene: TRBV5-4; CDR3aa: CASRSGVSSTDTQYF
len: 14; abundance: once; v_gene: TRBV19; CDR3aa: CASSLQGGYQPQHF
len: 15; abundance: .; v_gene: TRBV11-2; CDR3aa: CASSLGQAITGELFF
len: 18; abundance: .; v_gene: TRBV7-8; CDR3aa: CASSLGGRGRTGANVLTF
len: 13; abundance: .; v_gene: TRBV29-1; CDR3aa: CSVEWQANQPQHF
len: 14; abundance: .; v_gene: TRBV6-1; CDR3aa: CASSPRTSGGPRFF
len: 14; abundance: .; v_gene: TRBV11-2; CDR3aa: CASSQTSGGETQYF
len: 14; abundance: .; v_gene: TRBV9; CDR3aa: CASSVGGQGYEQYF
len: 16; abundance: .; v_gene: TRBV19; CDR3aa: CASSTHLTVLTGELFF
len: 13; abundance: .; v_gene: TRBV19; CDR3aa: CATSQGVRQPQHF
len: 12; abundance: .; v_gene: TRBV7-9; CDR3aa: CSSSPWGGAAFF
len: 15; abundance: .; v_gene: TRBV6-1; CDR3aa: CASSPGQYSNQPQHF
len: 14; abundance: .; v_gene: TRBV25-1; CDR3aa: CASSASGGADTQYF
len: 15; abundance: .; v_gene: TRBV7-9; CDR3aa: CASSPNTGGGQPQHF
len: 15; abundance: .; v_gene: TRBV2; CDR3aa: CASSLNRGQVEKLFF
len: 16; abundance: .; v_gene: TRBV7-9; CDR3aa: CASSPGQGVDNYGYTF
len: 21; abundance: once; v_gene: TRBV4-2; CDR3aa: CASSQDFRGGRGSTSTDTQYF
len: 14; abundance: .; v_gene: TRBV7-9; CDR3aa: CASSPQGFREKLFF
len: 15; abundance: .; v_gene: TRBV18; CDR3aa: CASSTTGGDNSPLHF
len: 14; abundance: .; v_gene: TRBV7-2; CDR3aa: CASSASGGTNEQFF
len: 13; abundance: .; v_gene: TRBV6-5; CDR3aa: CASSYDSSYEQYF
len: 14; abundance: few; v_gene: TRBV30; CDR3aa: CAWSLGQGWEKLFF
len: 13; abundance: .; v_gene: TRBV23-1; CDR3aa: CASCLEGSYGYTF
len: 18; abundance: .; v_gene: TRBV7-2; CDR3aa: CASSLPTRLAGFQETQYF
len: 13; abundance: .; v_gene: TRBV19; CDR3aa: CASSLTSDNEQFF
len: 14; abundance: .; v_gene: TRBV19; CDR3aa: CASAPSGNTGELFF
len: 15; abundance: .; v_gene: TRBV9; CDR3aa: CASSVGRSMNTEAFF
len: 13; abundance: many; v_gene: TRBV7-6; CDR3aa: CASSQGTNEKLFF
len: 14; abundance: .; v_gene: TRBV10-3; CDR3aa: CASNPGHLNTEAFF
len: 15; abundance: .; v_gene: TRBV5-4; CDR3aa: CASSLAGGGPDTQYF
len: 17; abundance: .; v_gene: TRBV7-6; CDR3aa: CASSLSSQGANMAEQYF
len: 11; abundance: .; v_gene: TRBV30; CDR3aa: CAWSQIYEQYF
len: 16; abundance: .; v_gene: TRBV7-2; CDR3aa: CASSLLRGWVKNIQYF
len: 13; abundance: few; v_gene: TRBV18; CDR3aa: CASSPRRSEGYTF
len: 15; abundance: .; v_gene: TRBV2; CDR3aa: CASSLGTGGSEKLFF
len: 14; abundance: .; v_gene: TRBV15; CDR3aa: CATSRGPSKNTQYF
len: 15; abundance: .; v_gene: TRBV11-2; CDR3aa: CASSLAGVSYNEQFF
len: 15; abundance: .; v_gene: TRBV19; CDR3aa: CASSIHRGPKNIQYF
len: 15; abundance: .; v_gene: TRBV5-1; CDR3aa: CASSPLGDSDYEQYF
len: 18; abundance: .; v_gene: TRBV7-9; CDR3aa: CASTFLGTGPPVRETQYF